Sequencing of this T cell receptor (beta chain) was carried out in a study of cytomegalovirus exposure and HLA in healthy donors. Details on this clone: What it binds is unknown.

This CDR3 has 12 residues. Germline trimming cut 2 bases from V and 7 bases from J; bases unmatched to any gene: 0. Germline V gives CDR1 SGHRS, CDR2 YFSETQ. Notes on the study in general: Most CMV-associated TCR beta chains appeared HLA-restricted in a later analysis. A list of 164 TCR beta chains associated with cytomegalovirus was given. Presence/absence comparisons presumed near-even sequencing depth among donors.

Both 60 Vbeta primers and 13 Jbeta primers went into the PCR. Only in-frame clones appear in the TCRdb table, and some are missing; sequencing was by immunoSEQ multiplex PCR. The table includes about 260,000 clones, around two thirds detected once. This rearrangement joins TRBV5-1 to TRBJ2-1; 7 bases match TRBD1. Material for sequencing was PBMCs. The sequence came from a female donor in good health and CMV-seronegative. Here the CDR3 reads CASSLQGNEQFF. In DNA form, the CDR3 reads TGCGCCAGCAGCTTACAGGGGAATGAGCAGTTCTTC. Together with reference TRBV5-1 and TRBJ2-1, the CDR3 gives the full variable domain: KAGVTQTPRYLIKTRGQQVTLSCSPISGHRSVSWYQQTPGQGLQFLFEYFSETQRNKGNFPGRFSGRQFSNSRSEMNVSTLELGDSALYLCASSLQGNEQFFGPGTRLTVL.